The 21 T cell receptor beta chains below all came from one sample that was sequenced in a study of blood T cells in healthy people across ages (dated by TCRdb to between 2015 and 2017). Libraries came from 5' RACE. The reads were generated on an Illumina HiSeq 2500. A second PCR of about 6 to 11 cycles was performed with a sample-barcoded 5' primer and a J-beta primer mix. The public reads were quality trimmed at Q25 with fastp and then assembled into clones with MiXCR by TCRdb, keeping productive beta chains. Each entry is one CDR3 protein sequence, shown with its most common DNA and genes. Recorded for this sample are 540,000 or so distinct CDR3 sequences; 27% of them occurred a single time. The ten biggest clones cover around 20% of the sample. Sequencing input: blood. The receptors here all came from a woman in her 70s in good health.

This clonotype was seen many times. In DNA, the CDR3 is TGTGCCAGCAGTTACACGGGACAAATCTATGGCTACACCTTC. This encodes CASSYTGQIYGYTF. The chain links TRBV6-6 to TRBJ1-2; weak D call: TRBD1 (6 bases). The germline gives CDR1 MNHNY, CDR2 SVGAGI (reference sequence). The CDR3 runs 14 residues. Trimming left V 2 bases short and J 4 bases short, with 11 bases between.

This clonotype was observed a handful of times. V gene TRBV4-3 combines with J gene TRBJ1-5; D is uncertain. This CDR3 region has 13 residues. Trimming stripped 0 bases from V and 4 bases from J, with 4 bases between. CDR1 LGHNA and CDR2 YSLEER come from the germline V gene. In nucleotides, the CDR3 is TGCGCCAGCAGCCAAGAAACGAATCAGCCCCAGCATTTT. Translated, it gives CASSQETNQPQHF.

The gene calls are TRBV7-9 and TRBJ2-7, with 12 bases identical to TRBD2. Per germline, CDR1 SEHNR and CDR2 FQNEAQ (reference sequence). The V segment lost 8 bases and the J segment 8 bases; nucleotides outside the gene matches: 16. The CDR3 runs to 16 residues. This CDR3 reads CASCWRTSGEEGKQYF. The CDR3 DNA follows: TGTGCCAGCTGCTGGAGGACTAGCGGGGAGGAAGGCAAGCAGTACTTC.

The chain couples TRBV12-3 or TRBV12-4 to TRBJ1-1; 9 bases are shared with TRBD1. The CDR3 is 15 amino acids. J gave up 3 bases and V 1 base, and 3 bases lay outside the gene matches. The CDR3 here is CASSLGTGGYTEAFF. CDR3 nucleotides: TGTGCCAGCAGTTTAGGTACAGGGGGCTACACTGAAGCTTTCTTT.

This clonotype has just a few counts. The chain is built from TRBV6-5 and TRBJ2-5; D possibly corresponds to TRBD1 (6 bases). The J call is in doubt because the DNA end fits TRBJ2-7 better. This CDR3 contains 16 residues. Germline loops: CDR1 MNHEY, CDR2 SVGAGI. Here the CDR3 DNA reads TGTGCCAGCAGTTACTCGAACAATTTGGACAGTTACGAGCAGTACTTC. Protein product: CASSYSNNLDSYEQYF.

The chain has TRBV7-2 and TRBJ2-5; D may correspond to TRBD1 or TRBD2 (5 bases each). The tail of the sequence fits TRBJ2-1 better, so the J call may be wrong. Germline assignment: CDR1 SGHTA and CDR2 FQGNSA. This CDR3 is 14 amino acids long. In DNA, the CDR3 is TGTGCCAGCAGCTTAGTGGGACGGTACAATGAGCAGTTCTTC. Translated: CASSLVGRYNEQFF.

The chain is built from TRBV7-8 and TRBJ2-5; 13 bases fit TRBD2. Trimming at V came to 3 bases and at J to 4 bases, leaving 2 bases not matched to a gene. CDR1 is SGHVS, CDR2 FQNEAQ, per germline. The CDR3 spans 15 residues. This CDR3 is CASSFRTSGGETQYF. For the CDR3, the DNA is TGTGCCAGCAGCTTCCGGACTAGCGGGGGAGAGACCCAGTACTTC.

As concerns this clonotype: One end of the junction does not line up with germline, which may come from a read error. The CDR3 is CSARDRVTGTQPQRF. CDR3 nucleotides: TGCAGTGCTAGAGATCGGGTAACAGGGACGCAGCCCCAGCGTTTT. V usage is TRBV20-1 and J usage is TRBJ1-5; D may be TRBD1 (6 bases). Germline V gene sequence: CDR1 DFQATT, CDR2 SNEGSKA (reference sequence). The CDR3 contains 15 residues.

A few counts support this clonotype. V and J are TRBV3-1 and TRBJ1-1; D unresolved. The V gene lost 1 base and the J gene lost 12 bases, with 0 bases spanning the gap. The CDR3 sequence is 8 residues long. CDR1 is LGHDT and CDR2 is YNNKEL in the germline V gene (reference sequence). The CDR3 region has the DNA TGTGCCAGCAGCCAAGCTTTCTTT. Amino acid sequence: CASSQAFF.

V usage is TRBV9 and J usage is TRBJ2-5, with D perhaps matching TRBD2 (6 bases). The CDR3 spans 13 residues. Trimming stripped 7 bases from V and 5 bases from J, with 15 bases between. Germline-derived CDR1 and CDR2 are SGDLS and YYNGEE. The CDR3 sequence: CASAPGGGETQYF. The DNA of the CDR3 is TGTGCCAGCGCCCCCGGTGGGGGGGAGACCCAGTACTTC.

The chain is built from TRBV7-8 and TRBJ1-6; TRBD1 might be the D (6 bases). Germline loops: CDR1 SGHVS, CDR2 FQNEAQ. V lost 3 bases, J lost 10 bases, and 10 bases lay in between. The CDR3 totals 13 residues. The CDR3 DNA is TGTGCCAGCAGCTTTCGAGGGGGATCACCCCTCCACTTT. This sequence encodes CASSFRGGSPLHF.

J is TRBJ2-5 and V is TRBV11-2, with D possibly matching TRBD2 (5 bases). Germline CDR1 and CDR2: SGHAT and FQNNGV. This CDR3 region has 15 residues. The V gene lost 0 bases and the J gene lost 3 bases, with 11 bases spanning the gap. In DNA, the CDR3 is TGTGCCAGCAGCTTAGACCCGGGAACGAAAGAGACCCAGTACTTC. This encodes CASSLDPGTKETQYF.

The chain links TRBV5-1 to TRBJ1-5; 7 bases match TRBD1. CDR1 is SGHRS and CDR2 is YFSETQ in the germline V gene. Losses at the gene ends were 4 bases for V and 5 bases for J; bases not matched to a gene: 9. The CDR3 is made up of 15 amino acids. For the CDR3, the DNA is TGCGCCAGCAGCCGAGAGGGGGCACCGGATCAGCCCCAGCATTTT. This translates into CASSREGAPDQPQHF.

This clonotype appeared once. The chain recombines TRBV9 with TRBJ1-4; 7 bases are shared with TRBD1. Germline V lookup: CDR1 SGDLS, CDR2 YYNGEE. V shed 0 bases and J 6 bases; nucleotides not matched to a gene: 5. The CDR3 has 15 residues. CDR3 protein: CASSVGRGRDEKLFF. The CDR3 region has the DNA TGTGCCAGCAGCGTAGGGAGGGGGCGGGATGAAAAACTGTTTTTT.

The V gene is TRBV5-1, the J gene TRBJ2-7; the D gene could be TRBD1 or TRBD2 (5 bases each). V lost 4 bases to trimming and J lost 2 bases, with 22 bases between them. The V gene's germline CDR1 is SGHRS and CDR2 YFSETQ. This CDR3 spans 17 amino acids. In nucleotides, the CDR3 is TGCGCCAGCAGCGACACCGGCCGGGGCAGGATCCCCTACGAGCAGTACTTC. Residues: CASSDTGRGRIPYEQYF.

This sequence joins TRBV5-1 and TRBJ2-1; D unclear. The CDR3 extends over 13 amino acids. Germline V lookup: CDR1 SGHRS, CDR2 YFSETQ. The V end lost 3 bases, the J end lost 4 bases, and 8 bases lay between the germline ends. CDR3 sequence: CASSSEYYNEQFF. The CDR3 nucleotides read TGCGCCAGCAGCTCCGAATATTACAATGAGCAGTTCTTC.

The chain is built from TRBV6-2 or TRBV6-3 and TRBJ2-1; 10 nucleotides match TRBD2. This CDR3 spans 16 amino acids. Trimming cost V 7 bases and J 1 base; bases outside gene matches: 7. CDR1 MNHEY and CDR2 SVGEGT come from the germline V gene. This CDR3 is CASMERGGSSYNEQFF. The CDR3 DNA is TGTGCCAGCATGGAGCGGGGGGGTTCTTCCTACAATGAGCAGTTCTTC.

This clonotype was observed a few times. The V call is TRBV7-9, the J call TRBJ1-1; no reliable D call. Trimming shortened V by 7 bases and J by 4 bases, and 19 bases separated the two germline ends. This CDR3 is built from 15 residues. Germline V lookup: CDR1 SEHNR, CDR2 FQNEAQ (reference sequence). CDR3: CASTRWQTFSTEAFF. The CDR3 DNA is TGTGCCAGCACCCGGTGGCAAACATTCTCCACTGAAGCTTTCTTT.

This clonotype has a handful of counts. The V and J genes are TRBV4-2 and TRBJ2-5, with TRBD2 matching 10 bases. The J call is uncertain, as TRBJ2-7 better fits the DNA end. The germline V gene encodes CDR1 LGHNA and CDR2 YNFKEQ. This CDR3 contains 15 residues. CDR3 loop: CASSPTSGDSYEQYF. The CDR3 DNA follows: TGTGCCAGCAGTCCAACTAGCGGGGACTCCTACGAGCAGTACTTC.

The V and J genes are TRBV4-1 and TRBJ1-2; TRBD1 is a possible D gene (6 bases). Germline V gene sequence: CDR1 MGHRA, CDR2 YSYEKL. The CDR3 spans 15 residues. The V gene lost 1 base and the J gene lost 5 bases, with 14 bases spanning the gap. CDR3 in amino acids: CASSQGRTVLYGYTF. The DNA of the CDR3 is TGCGCCAGCAGCCAAGGGCGGACAGTACTTTATGGCTACACCTTC.

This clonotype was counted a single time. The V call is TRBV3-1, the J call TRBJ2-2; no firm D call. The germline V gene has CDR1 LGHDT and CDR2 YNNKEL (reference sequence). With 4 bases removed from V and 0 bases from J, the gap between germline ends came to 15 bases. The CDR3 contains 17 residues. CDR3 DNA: TGTGCCAGCAGCCGAGACACTGTTAGAGCGAACACCGGGGAGCTGTTTTTT. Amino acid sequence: CASSRDTVRANTGELFF. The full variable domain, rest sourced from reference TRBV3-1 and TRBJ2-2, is DTAVSQTPKYLVTQMGNDKSIKCEQNLGHDTMYWYKQDSKKFLKIMFSYNNKELIINETVPNRFSPKSPDKAHLNLHINSLELGDSAVYFCASSRDTVRANTGELFFGEGSRLTVL.